This T cell receptor beta chain originates from a study of T cell responses to AZD1222 COVID-19 vaccine. Notes on the study in general: Unmutated variant regions reportedly attract nearly half of all spike-specific TCRs. Dominant CD4 TCR responses targeted spike regions 160-218 and 743-854. Repertoires were obtained only post-peak T cell response. White British donors predominated, females outnumbered males, and clonal diversity was possibly underestimated.

This clone was recorded once. No antigen is known for it. This CDR3 has 15 amino acids. The V gene's germline CDR1 is SGHRS and CDR2 YFSETQ. Trimming took 4 bases from V and 3 from J, leaving 16 bases between them. Using immunoSEQ multiplex PCR, the repertoire was profiled, and TCRdb retains in-frame clones only, with some absent. The table has some 150,000 clones, just over 90% seen once; the top ten hold approximately 0.96%. The V call is TRBV5-1, the J call TRBJ1-2; D unresolved. The receptor's source is an adult in good health. This sample comprised peripheral blood, obtained on day 0 of MenACWY control vaccination. The CDR3 region has the DNA TGCGCCAGCAGCATCACCCCCGGGCAGGACTATGGCTACACCTTC. Protein product: CASSITPGQDYGYTF.